The 26 T cell receptor beta chains listed next were all sequenced from one sample in a study of beta chain features in type 1 diabetes listed by TCRdb under 2018. Libraries were made using the immunoSEQ multiplex PCR assay. The entire isolated RNA was reverse transcribed using the High Capacity cDNA Reverse Transcription Kit, and thus expressed TCRB transcripts were sequenced. This immuneACCESS table, as held by TCRdb, lists in-frame sequences with V and J called but not all clones. Of the missing ones, under half trace to an unresolved V gene in checked studies; the others have no known cause. The sample records under 450,000 clones, approximately 15% of which are singletons. The ten top clones hold approximately 0.038% of the sample. What was sequenced was naive CD4+ T cells from blood. Interpreted using the paper, the cell subset or site label stands for: true naive CD4+ T cells. Receptors originate from a man younger than 45 in good health.

The V gene is TRBV7-6, the J gene TRBJ2-1; 12 positions agree with TRBD2. Germline loops: CDR1 SGHVS, CDR2 FNYEAQ. V was clipped by 7 bases and J by 3 bases; unmatched bases: 4. This CDR3 comprises 15 residues. CDR3: CASTLAGGLYNEQFF. The CDR3 bases are TGTGCCAGCACCCTAGCGGGAGGGCTCTACAATGAGCAGTTCTTC. The complete variable domain, with remaining parts taken from reference TRBV7-6 and TRBJ2-1, reads GAGVSQSPRYKVTKRGQDVALRCDPISGHVSLYWYRQALGQGPEFLTYFNYEAQQDKSGLPNDRFSAERPEGSISTLTIQRTEQRDSAMYRCASTLAGGLYNEQFFGPGTRLTVL.

Worth noting for this clone: Within the sample, other DNA sequences also encode this same CDR3. This chain joins TRBV9 and TRBJ2-1; 7 nucleotides agree with TRBD1. Trimming took 0 bases from V and 0 from J; bases not matched to a gene: 0. In germline, CDR1 is SGDLS, CDR2 YYNGEE. This CDR3 is built from 15 residues. The CDR3 loop reads CASSVGQGSYNEQFF. CDR3 nucleotides: TGTGCCAGCAGCGTAGGACAGGGCTCCTACAATGAGCAGTTCTTC.

This clone was seen a few times. The chain couples TRBV5-1 to TRBJ2-2; D is undetermined. V was pared by 5 bases and J by 1 base, with 9 bases between. There are 14 residues in the CDR3. Germline V gene lookup returns CDR1 SGHRS and CDR2 YFSETQ. The CDR3 nucleotides are TGCGCCAGCAGTCTCGGCGGGAACACCGGGGAGCTGTTTTTT. Its translation is CASSLGGNTGELFF.

The chain is built from TRBV7-2 and TRBJ1-1; no clear D gene. The CDR3 sequence is 12 residues long. Per the germline V gene, CDR1 is SGHTA and CDR2 is FQGNSA. Trimming removed 3 bases from V and 1 base from J, with 3 bases in between. The CDR3 loop is CASSFANTEAFF. The CDR3 DNA follows: TGTGCCAGCAGCTTCGCGAACACTGAAGCTTTCTTT.

This clone was counted between two and nine times. V gene TRBV4-1 combines with J gene TRBJ1-2, with 10 bases aligning to TRBD1. Germline values: CDR1 MGHRA, CDR2 YSYEKL. The CDR3 contains 15 residues. V lost 4 bases, J lost 3 bases, and 5 bases stayed unmatched. CDR3 sequence: CASSLGQGRDYGYTF. The CDR3 DNA is TGCGCCAGCAGCCTGGGACAGGGGAGGGACTATGGCTACACCTTC.

This clone was observed many times. The genes are TRBV30 and TRBJ2-1; 9 bases are shared with TRBD2. This CDR3 spans 13 amino acids. Per the germline V gene, CDR1 is GTSNPN and CDR2 is SVGIG (reference sequence). V was clipped by 4 bases and J by 3 bases; unmatched bases: 1. The CDR3 sequence: CAWNSGSYNEQFF. In DNA, the CDR3 is TGTGCCTGGAATAGCGGGAGCTACAATGAGCAGTTCTTC.

The chain joins TRBV4-1 to TRBJ2-6, with D uncertain. The CDR3 consists of 15 residues. Trimming took 1 base from V and 0 from J, leaving 4 bases between them. CDR1 is MGHRA, CDR2 YSYEKL, per germline. Here the CDR3 reads CASSQGASGANVLTF. The CDR3 DNA sequence: TGCGCCAGCAGCCAAGGAGCCTCTGGGGCCAACGTCCTGACTTTC.

The V gene is TRBV4-3, the J gene TRBJ2-2; TRBD2 aligns across 7 bases. Germline lookup yields CDR1 LGHNA and CDR2 YSLEER. With V trimmed by 4 bases and J by 5 bases, 1 base remained unmatched. The CDR3 runs 13 residues. The CDR3 DNA reads TGCGCCAGCAGCCTGGGACTAACCGGGGAGCTGTTTTTT. Translating gives CASSLGLTGELFF.

J is TRBJ2-3 and V is TRBV7-8, with TRBD2 matching 9 bases. The CDR3 contains 16 residues. V was clipped by 2 bases and J by 3 bases; unmatched bases: 6. Germline V gene data show CDR1 as SGHVS and CDR2 as FQNEAQ. The DNA for the CDR3 is TGTGCCAGCAGCTTAATAGCGGGAGCTCAGACAGATACGCAGTATTTT. Translation: CASSLIAGAQTDTQYF.

This clone was counted at least ten times. The rearrangement joins TRBV29-1 to TRBJ1-3; D is perhaps TRBD1 (5 bases). V dropped 7 bases and J dropped 4 bases, with 11 bases sitting between them. The CDR3 runs to 12 residues. Germline values: CDR1 SQVTM, CDR2 ANQGSEA. This CDR3 reads CSATGTGNTIYF. DNA for the CDR3: TGCAGCGCCACAGGAACGGGAAACACCATATATTTT.

Here the CDR3 DNA reads TGTGCCACCCAAGGGGAGGACACCGGGGAGCTGTTTTTT. This encodes CATQGEDTGELFF. This chain joins TRBV2 and TRBJ2-2, with D possibly matching TRBD2 (6 bases). This CDR3 is built from 13 residues. Germline V gene data show CDR1 as SNHLY and CDR2 as FYNNEI. V lost 10 bases and J lost 3, with 12 bases in between.

Points on this clone: The same CDR3 is also encoded by other DNA sequences in this sample. CDR3 sequence: CASSQVAGTSTDTQYF. Here the CDR3 DNA reads TGCGCCAGCAGCCAAGTAGCGGGTACTAGCACAGATACGCAGTATTTT. V is TRBV4-1 and J is TRBJ2-3, with 7 bases fitting TRBD2. V lost 1 base, J lost 0 bases, and 4 bases stayed unmatched. Germline CDR1 is MGHRA and CDR2 is YSYEKL. This CDR3 contains 16 residues.

The V and J genes are TRBV29-1 and TRBJ2-2; tentatively, D is TRBD1 (6 bases). Per the germline V gene, CDR1 is SQVTM and CDR2 is ANQGSEA. V was pared by 4 bases and J by 6 bases, with 15 bases between. The CDR3 covers 14 residues. CDR3 DNA sequence: TGCAGCGTTGTGACACAGGGATTCGCCGGGGAGCTGTTTTTT. It yields the protein CSVVTQGFAGELFF.

The chain employs TRBV2 and TRBJ2-1, with D possibly called TRBD1 or TRBD2 (5 bases each). The CDR3 is 15 amino acids. Germline V gene data show CDR1 as SNHLY and CDR2 as FYNNEI. The V end lost 4 bases, the J end lost 3 bases, and 13 bases lay between the germline ends. For the CDR3, the DNA is TGTGCCAGCAGTGTGGGACGAGGCTTCTACAATGAGCAGTTCTTC. Its protein is CASSVGRGFYNEQFF.

There are a few counts of this clone. This chain connects TRBV2 to TRBJ2-5; a weak D match, TRBD2 (6 bases). This CDR3 has 15 residues. The V gene's germline CDR1 is SNHLY and CDR2 FYNNEI. V shed 3 bases and J shed 2 bases, with 13 bases lying between them. For the CDR3, the DNA is TGTGCCAGCAGTGAGCTGGGGGGAAGACAAGAGACCCAGTACTTC. Translated, it gives CASSELGGRQETQYF.

Only a few counts were recorded for this clone. V is TRBV25-1 and J is TRBJ2-3; D is perhaps TRBD1 (5 bases). Trimming left V 3 bases short and J 1 base short, with 5 bases between. The CDR3 is made up of 13 amino acids. CDR1 is MGHDK and CDR2 is SYGVNS in the germline V gene. The CDR3 DNA reads TGTGCCAGCAGTGACAGGGGCACAGATACGCAGTATTTT. As protein: CASSDRGTDTQYF.

The V gene is TRBV27, the J gene TRBJ1-4; 7 bases align to TRBD1. The CDR3 contains 19 residues. Germline V gene lookup returns CDR1 MNHEY and CDR2 SMNVEV (reference sequence). J was trimmed by 3 bases and V by 5 bases; bases with no gene match: 18. This CDR3 reads CASSPTTGTARRPNEKLFF. The CDR3 DNA sequence: TGTGCCAGCAGTCCCACCACCGGGACAGCCCGAAGACCTAATGAAAAACTGTTTTTT. The full variable domain, its missing parts supplied by reference TRBV27 and TRBJ1-4, is EAQVTQNPRYLITVTGKKLTVTCSQNMNHEYMSWYRQDPGLGLRQIYYSMNVEVTDKGDVPEGYKVSRKEKRNFPLILESPSPNQTSLYFCASSPTTGTARRPNEKLFFGSGTQLSVL.

This clone was seen a few times. The chain is built from TRBV6-5 and TRBJ2-7; D remains unclear. CDR1 is MNHEY, CDR2 SVGAGI, per germline. The V and J ends lost 5 bases and 5 bases respectively, with 13 bases between them. CDR3 length equals 13 residues. Written as DNA, the CDR3 is TGTGCCAGCAGTGGACGCAGGTTCCACGAGCAGTACGTC. Protein product: CASSGRRFHEQYV.

This sequence joins TRBV7-8 and TRBJ2-5; D is unclear. The CDR3 sequence is 14 residues long. Germline CDR1 and CDR2: SGHVS and FQNEAQ. Deletions cut 3 bases from V and 5 bases from J, with 13 bases between. This chain's CDR3 is CASSFPRRWETQYF. Written as DNA, the CDR3 is TGTGCCAGCAGCTTCCCCCGTCGGTGGGAGACCCAGTACTTC.

The chain combines TRBV30 with TRBJ1-2; D possibly corresponds to TRBD1 (6 bases). V was cut by 4 bases and J by 4 bases, with 16 bases left in between. Germline V gene lookup returns CDR1 GTSNPN and CDR2 SVGIG (reference sequence). The CDR3 is 14 residues long. CDR3 DNA: TGTGCCTGGATTGGTGACGGGGGCCCCTATGGCTACACCTTC. This gives the protein CAWIGDGGPYGYTF.

The V and J genes are TRBV11-2 and TRBJ2-1; TRBD2 matches at 11 bases. The length of the CDR3 is 16 residues. The germline V gene has CDR1 SGHAT and CDR2 FQNNGV. V lost 3 bases, J lost 8 bases, and 9 bases stayed unmatched. The CDR3: CASSFSTLGLADEQFF. The CDR3 coding sequence is TGTGCCAGCAGCTTCTCTACCCTGGGACTAGCGGATGAGCAGTTCTTC.

This clone turned up a few times. The chain carries TRBV9 and TRBJ2-1; D gene ambiguous. CDR1 is SGDLS, CDR2 YYNGEE, per germline. The V end was cut by 0 bases, the J end by 7 bases, with 8 bases between. This CDR3 contains 13 residues. DNA for the CDR3: TGTGCCAGCAGCGTAGGGTTTCCAAATGAGCAGTTCTTC. Translation gives CASSVGFPNEQFF.

This sequence joins TRBV4-3 and TRBJ1-3, with unresolved D. V lost 0 bases and J 0 bases, leaving 6 bases between the germline ends. CDR1 is LGHNA and CDR2 is YSLEER in the germline V gene. The CDR3 covers 15 residues. The CDR3 sequence: CASSQEVLSGNTIYF. The CDR3 DNA reads as TGCGCCAGCAGCCAAGAAGTCCTCTCTGGAAACACCATATATTTT.

This chain links TRBV7-2 with TRBJ2-3; D remains ambiguous. Germline CDR1 and CDR2: SGHTA and FQGNSA. The CDR3 spans 11 residues. The V end lost 6 bases, the J end lost 6 bases, and 7 bases lay between the germline ends. The CDR3 nucleotides read TGTGCCAGCAGTAGAAGTGATACGCAGTATTTT. It yields the protein CASSRSDTQYF. Combining the CDR3 with reference TRBV7-2 and TRBJ2-3 gives the whole variable domain GAGVSQSPSNKVTEKGKDVELRCDPISGHTALYWYRQSLGQGLEFLIYFQGNSAPDKSGLPSDRFSAERTGGSVSTLTIQRTQQEDSAVYLCASSRSDTQYFGPGTRLTVL.

This clone was seen a few times. The sample contains more than one DNA sequence encoding this CDR3. The V and J genes are TRBV18 and TRBJ2-5, with unresolved D. This CDR3 is 12 amino acids long. V was clipped by 1 base and J by 4 bases, with 4 bases between them. Germline V gene lookup returns CDR1 KGHSH and CDR2 LQKENI. CDR3 DNA sequence: TGTGCCAGCTCACCACGGGGAGAGACCCAGTACTTC. Residues: CASSPRGETQYF.

This chain's CDR3 is CASSQGWLETQYF. The CDR3 DNA follows: TGCGCCAGCAGCCAAGGGTGGCTAGAGACCCAGTACTTC. The chain has TRBV4-1 and TRBJ2-5; unclear D gene. V lost 1 base and J 4 bases, leaving 7 bases between the germline ends. The CDR3 consists of 13 residues. The germline V gene encodes CDR1 MGHRA and CDR2 YSYEKL.